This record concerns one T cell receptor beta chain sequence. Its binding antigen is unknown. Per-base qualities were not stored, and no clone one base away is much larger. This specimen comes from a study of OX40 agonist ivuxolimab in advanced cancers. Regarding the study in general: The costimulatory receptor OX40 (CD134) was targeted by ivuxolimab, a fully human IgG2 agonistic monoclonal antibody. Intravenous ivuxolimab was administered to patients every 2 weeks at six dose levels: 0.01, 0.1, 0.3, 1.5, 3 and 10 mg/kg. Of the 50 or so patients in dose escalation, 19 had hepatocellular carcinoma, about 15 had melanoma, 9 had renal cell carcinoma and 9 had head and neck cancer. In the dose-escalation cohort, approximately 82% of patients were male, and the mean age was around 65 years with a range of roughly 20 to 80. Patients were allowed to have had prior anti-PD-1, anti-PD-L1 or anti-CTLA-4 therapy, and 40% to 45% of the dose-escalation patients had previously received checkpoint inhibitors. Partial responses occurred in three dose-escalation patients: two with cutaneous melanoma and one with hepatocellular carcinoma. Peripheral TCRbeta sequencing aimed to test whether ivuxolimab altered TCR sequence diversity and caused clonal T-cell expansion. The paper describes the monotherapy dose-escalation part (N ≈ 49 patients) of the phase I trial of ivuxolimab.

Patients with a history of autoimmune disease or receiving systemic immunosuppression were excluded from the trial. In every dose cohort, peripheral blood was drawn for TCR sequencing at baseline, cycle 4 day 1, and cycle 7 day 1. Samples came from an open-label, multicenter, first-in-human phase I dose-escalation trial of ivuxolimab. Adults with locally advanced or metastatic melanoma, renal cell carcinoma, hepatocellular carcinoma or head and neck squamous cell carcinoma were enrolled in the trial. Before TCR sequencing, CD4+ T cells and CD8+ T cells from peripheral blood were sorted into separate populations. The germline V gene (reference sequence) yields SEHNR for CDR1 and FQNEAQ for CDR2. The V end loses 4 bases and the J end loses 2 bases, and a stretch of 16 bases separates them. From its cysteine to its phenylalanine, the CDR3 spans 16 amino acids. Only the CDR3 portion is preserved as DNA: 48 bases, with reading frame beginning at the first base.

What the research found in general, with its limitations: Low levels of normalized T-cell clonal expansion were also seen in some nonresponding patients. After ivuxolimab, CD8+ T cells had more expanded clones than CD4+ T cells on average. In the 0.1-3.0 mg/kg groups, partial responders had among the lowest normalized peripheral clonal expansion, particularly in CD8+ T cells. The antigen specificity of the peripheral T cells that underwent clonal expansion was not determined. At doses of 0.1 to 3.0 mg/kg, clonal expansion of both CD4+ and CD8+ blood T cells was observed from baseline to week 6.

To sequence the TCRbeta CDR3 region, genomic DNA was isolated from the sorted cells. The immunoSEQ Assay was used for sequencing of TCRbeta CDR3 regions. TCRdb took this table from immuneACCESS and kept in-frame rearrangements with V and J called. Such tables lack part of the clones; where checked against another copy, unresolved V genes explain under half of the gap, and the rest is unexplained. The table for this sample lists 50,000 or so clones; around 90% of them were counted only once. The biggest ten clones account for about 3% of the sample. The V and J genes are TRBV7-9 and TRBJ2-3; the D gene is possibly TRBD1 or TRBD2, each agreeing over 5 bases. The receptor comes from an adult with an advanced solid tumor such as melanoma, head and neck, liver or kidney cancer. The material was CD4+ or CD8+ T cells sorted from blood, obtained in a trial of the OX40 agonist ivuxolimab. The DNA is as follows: TGTGCCAGCAGCTCTTGGGGGACCTTCTCCACAGATACGCAGTATTTT. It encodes CASSSWGTFSTDTQYF.